This T cell receptor (beta chain) derives from a study of cytomegalovirus exposure and HLA in healthy donors. Broader study findings: A later analysis found common viral pathogens apparently linked to several of the most significant clusters.

A multiplex PCR was run with 60 Vbeta primers and 13 Jbeta primers. Libraries were prepared by immunoSEQ multiplex PCR; TCRdb keeps only in-frame clonotypes and omits some of them. The sample has 150,000 to 200,000 clones, around 87% seen once. Concerning this clone itself: Its antigen is currently unknown.

Germline CDR1 reads SGHKS; CDR2 reads YYEKEE (reference sequence). The V end lost 3 bases, the J end lost 6 bases, and 16 bases lay between the germline ends. The CDR3 contains 15 residues. The chain links TRBV5-5 to TRBJ1-5, with a possible D match to TRBD1 (5 bases). This receptor was obtained from a young woman in good health and CMV-seronegative. The specimen was PBMCs. This CDR3 is CASSWGGDEGQPQHF. As DNA, the CDR3 is TGTGCCAGCAGCTGGGGCGGGGATGAGGGTCAGCCCCAGCATTTT.